The 10 T cell receptor beta chains below come from one sample, sequenced in a study of control samples from healthy donors and cancer patients. Libraries were prepared by immunoSEQ multiplex PCR; TCRdb keeps only in-frame clonotypes and omits some of them. The sample yields 90,000 or so clones, roughly 83% seen once. The sequencing sample was made of PBMCs. The receptor set was obtained from a man between 70 and 80 years old with lung cancer.

This clone was observed a few times. The V and J genes are TRBV3-1 (or the pseudogene TRBV3-2) and TRBJ1-3; D is perhaps TRBD1 (5 bases). Germline assignment: CDR1 LGHDT and CDR2 YNNKEL (reference sequence). The CDR3 is made up of 15 amino acids. Trimming removed 0 bases at V and 5 bases at J, with 11 bases between. The CDR3 loop reads CASSQDAGTRNTIYF. In nucleotides, the CDR3 is TGTGCCAGCAGCCAAGACGCAGGGACTCGAAACACCATATATTTT.

This chain uses TRBV2 with TRBJ2-1; D is perhaps TRBD1 (6 bases). The CDR3 extends over 13 amino acids. Germline CDR1 is SNHLY and CDR2 is FYNNEI. V gave up 4 bases and J gave up 7 bases, with 11 bases separating them. CDR3 sequence: CASSVRGGNEQFF. CDR3 coding DNA: TGTGCCAGCAGTGTGAGAGGGGGAAATGAGCAGTTCTTC.

The chain is built from TRBV7-8 and TRBJ1-2, with D possibly being TRBD1 (5 bases). The germline V gene has CDR1 SGHVS and CDR2 FQNEAQ. Trimming shortened V by 5 bases and J by 6 bases, and 16 bases separated the two germline ends. The length of the CDR3 is 14 residues. CDR3 DNA: TGTGCCAGCAGCATCCGGCAGGGTAAAGATGGCTACACCTTC. This sequence encodes CASSIRQGKDGYTF.

CDR3 sequence (DNA): TGTGCCAGCAGTTCGCAGGTGTACAATGAGCAGTTCTTC. Translating gives CASSSQVYNEQFF. The genes are TRBV6-2 or TRBV6-3 and TRBJ2-1; D is unclear. V lost 4 bases and J 4 bases, leaving 8 bases between the germline ends. CDR1 and CDR2 from the germline V gene are MNHEY and SVGEGT. This CDR3 spans 13 amino acids.

V and J are TRBV27 and TRBJ2-2; D not resolved. From germline, CDR1 is MNHEY and CDR2 SMNVEV (reference sequence). Trimming cost V 5 bases and J 6 bases, with 16 bases left between them. This CDR3 comprises 15 residues. The CDR3 sequence: CASSPLPFFAGELFF. CDR3 nucleotides: TGTGCCAGCAGTCCCCTCCCCTTTTTCGCCGGGGAGCTGTTTTTT.

The chain combines TRBV4-3 with TRBJ2-3; D uncertain. Germline assignment: CDR1 LGHNA and CDR2 YSLEER. The CDR3 covers 14 residues. V lost 0 bases and J lost 3, with 7 bases in between. The CDR3 loop is CASSQDFLTDTQYF. The DNA for the CDR3 is TGCGCCAGCAGCCAAGATTTTCTTACAGATACGCAGTATTTT.

V is TRBV18 and J is TRBJ2-4; no clear D. Trimming shortened V by 8 bases and J by 8 bases, and 13 bases separated the two germline ends. CDR3 length: 12 amino acids. CDR1 KGHSH and CDR2 LQKENI come from the germline V gene. CDR3 region: CASGSDGDIQYF. For the CDR3, the DNA is TGTGCCAGCGGGTCGGATGGGGACATTCAGTACTTC.

The V call is TRBV14, the J call TRBJ2-3; D might be TRBD1 (6 bases). The germline V and J ends were trimmed by 0 bases and 5 bases, with 12 bases remaining between them. Per germline, CDR1 SGHDN and CDR2 FVKESK. This CDR3 spans 15 amino acids. This chain's CDR3 is CASSQDQGWVDTQYF. CDR3 DNA: TGTGCCAGCAGCCAAGATCAGGGGTGGGTAGATACGCAGTATTTT. The full variable domain, in which reference TRBV14 and TRBJ2-3 provide the parts outside the CDR3, is EAGVTQFPSHSVIEKGQTVTLRCDPISGHDNLYWYRRVMGKEIKFLLHFVKESKQDESGMPNNRFLAERTGGTYSTLKVQPAELEDSGVYFCASSQDQGWVDTQYFGPGTRLTVL.

The genes are TRBV29-1 and TRBJ2-7; 11 nucleotides line up with TRBD2. Germline CDR1 reads SQVTM; CDR2 reads ANQGSEA. V lost 5 bases to trimming and J lost 3 bases; unmatched junction nucleotides: 3. This CDR3 is 13 amino acids long. The CDR3, as DNA: TGCAGCGTTCTAGCGGGGGGTCTCTACGAGCAGTACTTC. As protein: CSVLAGGLYEQYF.

V gene TRBV11-1 combines with J gene TRBJ2-3; D perhaps matches TRBD2 (5 bases). In germline, CDR1 is SGHAT, CDR2 FQDESV (reference sequence). The CDR3 spans 13 residues. V lost 3 bases and J lost 7, with 11 bases in between. The CDR3 sequence is CASSLRALNTQYF. The CDR3 DNA is TGTGCCAGCAGCTTGAGGGCATTGAATACGCAGTATTTT.